This note documents a single TCR beta chain sequence. Using unique molecular identifiers, the investigators prepared the TCRbeta library. One entry per CDR3 protein results from TCRdb running MiXCR on the PCR reads. The sample carries some 600,000 distinct CDR3 sequences, 10% to 15% recorded once. CDR3 length: 16 amino acids. Germline V gives CDR1 SQVTM, CDR2 ANQGSEA. V shed 7 bases and J shed 6 bases, with 26 bases lying between them. This record belongs to a study of T-cell reconstitution after alpha-beta-depleted transplantation in children. The gene calls are TRBV29-1 and TRBJ2-3; weak D call: TRBD2 (6 bases). This specimen consisted of PBMCs, mostly from graft donor cells, obtained 360 days after TCRalphabeta/CD19-depleted stem cell transplant. The receptor was derived from a male patient between 5 and 17 years old who had a stem cell transplant for acute myeloid leukemia, so the T cells may come from the graft donor. The DNA for the CDR3 is TGCAGCGCCGGGGGTAATGCGGGATGGAATACGGATACGCAGTATTTT. Protein: CSAGGNAGWNTDTQYF.